Listed below are T cell receptor beta chains from one sample, sequenced in a study of CD8+CD57+ T cells in acquired aplastic anemia. One entry per CDR3 protein, called by TCRdb with MiXCR from the reads. The sample shows around 130,000 distinct CDR3 sequences, approximately 50% of them seen only once. The specimen sequenced was sorted CD4+, CD8+, or CD8+CD57+ T cells (not recorded which) from PBMCs. Source of these receptors: a human donor with aplastic anemia. CDR3s include the opening cysteine and the closing phenylalanine or tryptophan. Fields, in order: V gene, D gene, J gene, clone size, CDR3 protein, CDR3 DNA. The D gene is left open where the match is weak. Some rows mark clone size as missing; the rest say once, few, many or name a class of expanded clone.

V gene: TRBV27
D gene: TRBD1
J gene: TRBJ1-5
clone size: -
CDR3 protein: CASSLARGNQPQHF
CDR3 DNA: TGTGCCAGCAGTTTAGCCAGGGGGAATCAGCCCCAGCATTTT

V gene: TRBV15
D gene: TRBD2
J gene: TRBJ2-7
clone size: -
CDR3 protein: CATSREPAGGPYEQYF
CDR3 DNA: TGTGCCACCAGCAGAGAGCCAGCGGGAGGCCCCTACGAGCAGTACTTC

V gene: TRBV19
D gene: -
J gene: TRBJ1-1
clone size: -
CDR3 protein: CASSTLWGNTEAFF
CDR3 DNA: TGTGCCAGTAGTACTCTCTGGGGGAACACTGAAGCTTTCTTT

V gene: TRBV14
D gene: -
J gene: TRBJ2-3
clone size: -
CDR3 protein: CASSQDRGRNTRYF
CDR3 DNA: TGTGCCAGCAGCCAAGATCGCGGGCGCAATACGCGGTATTTT

V gene: TRBV3-1
D gene: -
J gene: TRBJ1-6
clone size: many
CDR3 protein: CASSQGRPYNSPLHF
CDR3 DNA: TGTGCCAGCAGCCAAGGGAGACCCTATAATTCACCCCTCCACTTT

V gene: TRBV6-1
D gene: -
J gene: TRBJ1-1
clone size: -
CDR3 protein: CASTKNTEAFF
CDR3 DNA: TGTGCCAGCACCAAGAACACTGAAGCTTTCTTT

V gene: TRBV20-1
D gene: -
J gene: TRBJ2-1
clone size: -
CDR3 protein: CSASTIGDEQFF
CDR3 DNA: TGCAGTGCTAGCACCATTGGGGATGAGCAGTTCTTC

V gene: TRBV3-1
D gene: -
J gene: TRBJ2-3
clone size: -
CDR3 protein: CASSQDLAVRDTQYF
CDR3 DNA: TGTGCCAGCAGCCAAGATTTGGCGGTTCGGGATACGCAGTATTTT

V gene: TRBV5-1
D gene: TRBD2
J gene: TRBJ2-2
clone size: -
CDR3 protein: CTSSERTSEGTGELFF
CDR3 DNA: TGCACCAGCAGCGAACGGACTAGCGAGGGCACCGGGGAGCTGTTTTTT

V gene: TRBV20-1
D gene: -
J gene: TRBJ1-4
clone size: -
CDR3 protein: CSAPYRVQIATNEKLFF
CDR3 DNA: TGCAGTGCTCCGTACAGGGTCCAAATTGCAACTAATGAAAAACTGTTTTTT

V gene: TRBV29-1
D gene: -
J gene: TRBJ2-5
clone size: few
CDR3 protein: CSVEGWGETQYF
CDR3 DNA: TGCAGCGTTGAAGGGTGGGGAGAGACCCAGTACTTC

V gene: TRBV29-1
D gene: -
J gene: TRBJ1-1
clone size: -
CDR3 protein: CSVGDGGGTEAFF
CDR3 DNA: TGCAGCGTGGGGGACGGAGGTGGTACTGAAGCTTTCTTT

V gene: TRBV10-1
D gene: TRBD2
J gene: TRBJ2-3
clone size: -
CDR3 protein: CASSAGSGMSTDTQYF
CDR3 DNA: TGCGCCAGCAGTGCTGGTAGCGGGATGAGCACAGATACGCAGTATTTT

V gene: TRBV19
D gene: TRBD1
J gene: TRBJ1-1
clone size: -
CDR3 protein: CASRREGQGDTEAFF
CDR3 DNA: TGTGCCAGTAGACGAGAGGGACAGGGAGATACTGAAGCTTTCTTT

V gene: TRBV4-1
D gene: TRBD1
J gene: TRBJ1-6
clone size: many
CDR3 protein: CASSLGQGANSPLHF
CDR3 DNA: TGCGCCAGCAGCCTCGGACAGGGGGCAAATTCACCCCTCCACTTT

V gene: TRBV7-2
D gene: -
J gene: TRBJ1-4
clone size: many
CDR3 protein: CASSRGRKEKLFF
CDR3 DNA: TGTGCCAGCAGTCGTGGACGGAAAGAAAAACTGTTTTTT

V gene: TRBV7-2
D gene: TRBD2
J gene: TRBJ2-5
clone size: -
CDR3 protein: CASSLRGGPTSETQYF
CDR3 DNA: TGTGCCAGCAGCTTACGGGGGGGACCTACGTCAGAGACCCAGTACTTC

V gene: TRBV4-3
D gene: TRBD2
J gene: TRBJ2-7
clone size: once
CDR3 protein: CASSQTSGGASEQYF
CDR3 DNA: TGCGCCAGCAGCCAAACTAGCGGGGGGGCCTCCGAGCAGTACTTC

V gene: TRBV16
D gene: TRBD1
J gene: TRBJ2-7
clone size: few
CDR3 protein: CASSGVPRDRGIYEQYF
CDR3 DNA: TGTGCCAGCAGCGGGGTCCCCCGGGACAGGGGTATTTACGAGCAGTACTTC

V gene: TRBV25-1
D gene: -
J gene: TRBJ2-5
clone size: -
CDR3 protein: CASSEPTDRSWETQYF
CDR3 DNA: TGTGCCAGCAGTGAGCCGACTGATCGCTCATGGGAGACCCAGTACTTC

V gene: TRBV5-1
D gene: TRBD1
J gene: TRBJ1-1
clone size: many
CDR3 protein: CASSLGDRVWGNTEAFF
CDR3 DNA: TGCGCCAGCAGCTTGGGGGACAGGGTTTGGGGGAACACTGAAGCTTTCTTT

V gene: TRBV11-2
D gene: -
J gene: TRBJ2-6
clone size: -
CDR3 protein: CASSRPGTSLTGANVLTF
CDR3 DNA: TGTGCCAGCAGCCGTCCCGGGACAAGCTTAACTGGGGCCAACGTCCTGACTTTC

V gene: TRBV24-1
D gene: TRBD1
J gene: TRBJ1-4
clone size: -
CDR3 protein: CATSDFPGTGDNEKLFF
CDR3 DNA: TGTGCCACCAGTGATTTTCCCGGGACAGGGGACAATGAAAAACTGTTTTTT

V gene: TRBV10-3
D gene: -
J gene: TRBJ1-2
clone size: -
CDR3 protein: CAITTAGGDYGYTF
CDR3 DNA: TGTGCCATCACGACGGCGGGGGGGGACTATGGCTACACCTTC

V gene: TRBV2
D gene: TRBD1
J gene: TRBJ1-5
clone size: -
CDR3 protein: CASREAPGGAQHF
CDR3 DNA: TGTGCCAGCCGAGAAGCCCCAGGGGGAGCCCAGCATTTT

V gene: TRBV19
D gene: TRBD1
J gene: TRBJ1-1
clone size: -
CDR3 protein: CASRPGQGSEAFF
CDR3 DNA: TGTGCCAGTAGGCCGGGACAGGGATCTGAAGCTTTCTTT